The next 32 T cell receptor beta chains were all read from a single sample in a study of blood T cell repertoires in COVID-19. Using immunoSEQ multiplex PCR, the repertoire was profiled, and TCRdb retains in-frame clones only, with some absent. The sample consists of 23,000 or so clones, 80% to 85% of them appearing once. Material for sequencing was peripheral blood. All receptors derive from an elderly woman with acute or convalescent COVID-19.

V and J are TRBV2 and TRBJ2-7, with TRBD2 matching 7 bases. Germline assignment: CDR1 SNHLY and CDR2 FYNNEI. J gave up 3 bases and V 4 bases, and 12 bases lay outside the gene matches. The CDR3 extends over 16 amino acids. This CDR3 reads CASSAPALAPGYEQYF. CDR3 bases: TGTGCCAGCAGTGCCCCCGCACTAGCGCCCGGCTACGAGCAGTACTTC.

The chain is built from TRBV5-1 and TRBJ1-2; TRBD1 matches 10 bases. The CDR3 loop spans 13 amino acids. J was trimmed by 8 bases and V by 0 bases; bases with no gene match: 1. Germline CDR1 is SGHRS and CDR2 is YFSETQ. The CDR3 protein is CASSLGTGGGYTF. In DNA form, the CDR3 reads TGCGCCAGCAGCTTGGGGACAGGGGGAGGCTACACCTTC.

The chain couples TRBV7-9 to TRBJ2-7; D remains unclear. V lost 5 bases and J lost 1, with 12 bases in between. CDR1 is SEHNR and CDR2 is FQNEAQ in the germline V gene (reference sequence). CDR3 length equals 14 residues. CDR3 sequence reads: CASSLLTRSYEQYF. The CDR3 region has the DNA TGTGCCAGCAGCCTACTAACCAGATCCTACGAGCAGTACTTC.

V and J are TRBV19 and TRBJ1-5; D is undetermined. The ends were cut back, 0 bases at V and 12 bases at J, with 24 bases in the middle. The CDR3 contains 17 residues. Germline V CDR1 and CDR2: LNHDA, SQIVND (reference sequence). The CDR3 loop is CASSIDQCHIIAISQHF. CDR3 coding DNA: TGTGCCAGTAGTATAGATCAGTGCCATATTATAGCAATCAGCCAGCATTTT. The full variable domain, rest sourced from reference TRBV19 and TRBJ1-5, is DGGITQSPKYLFRKEGQNVTLSCEQNLNHDAMYWYRQDPGQGLRLIYYSQIVNDFQKGDIAEGYSVSREKKESFPLTVTSAQKNPTAFYLCASSIDQCHIIAISQHFGDGTRLSIL.

V gene TRBV2 combines with J gene TRBJ2-5; D uncertain. Deletions cut 2 bases from V and 5 bases from J, with 6 bases between. CDR1 is SNHLY and CDR2 is FYNNEI in the germline V gene. This CDR3 has 12 amino acids. The CDR3 loop is CASSETMETQYF. CDR3 coding DNA: TGTGCCAGCAGTGAAACTATGGAGACCCAGTACTTC. The complete variable domain, with remaining parts taken from reference TRBV2 and TRBJ2-5, reads EPEVTQTPSHQVTQMGQEVILRCVPISNHLYFYWYRQILGQKVEFLVSFYNNEISEKSEIFDDQFSVERPDGSNFTLKIRSTKLEDSAMYFCASSETMETQYFGPGTRLLVL.

This clone was counted between two and nine times. J is TRBJ1-2 and V is TRBV9; a possible D gene is TRBD1 (5 bases). The CDR3 extends over 13 amino acids. V gave up 0 bases and J gave up 3 bases, with 6 bases separating them. Germline V gene lookup returns CDR1 SGDLS and CDR2 YYNGEE. This chain's CDR3 is CASSVGGDYGYTF. The CDR3, as DNA: TGTGCCAGCAGCGTAGGGGGGGACTATGGCTACACCTTC.

This clone was picked up one time. The chain employs TRBV6-5 and TRBJ2-5; D not resolved. The ends were cut back, 8 bases at V and 5 bases at J, with 15 bases in the middle. The CDR3 length is 13 residues. Germline V gene lookup returns CDR1 MNHEY and CDR2 SVGAGI. CDR3 sequence: CASVGTLEETQYF. The CDR3 DNA reads as TGTGCCAGCGTCGGCACCCTAGAGGAGACCCAGTACTTC.

The chain carries TRBV7-6 and TRBJ2-5, with D unresolved. Germline values: CDR1 SGHVS, CDR2 FNYEAQ. The CDR3 is made up of 11 amino acids. The germline V and J ends were trimmed by 4 bases and 2 bases, with 2 bases remaining between them. Written as DNA, the CDR3 is TGTGCCAGCAGCTCGCAAGAGACCCAGTACTTC. It encodes CASSSQETQYF. The full variable domain, completed using reference TRBV7-6 and TRBJ2-5, is GAGVSQSPRYKVTKRGQDVALRCDPISGHVSLYWYRQALGQGPEFLTYFNYEAQQDKSGLPNDRFSAERPEGSISTLTIQRTEQRDSAMYRCASSSQETQYFGPGTRLLVL.

This clone was seen more than once but under ten times. The CDR3, as DNA: TGTGCCTATAAACAGGGCCTCTCTGGAAACACCATATATTTT. As protein: CAYKQGLSGNTIYF. The chain is built from TRBV7-3 and TRBJ1-3, with D possibly matching TRBD1 (6 bases). This CDR3 region has 14 residues. Germline-derived CDR1 and CDR2 are SGHTA and FQGTGA. Trimming took 11 bases from V and 0 from J, leaving 14 bases between them.

The chain uses TRBV10-1 and TRBJ2-5; 11 bases agree with TRBD2. Germline V CDR1 and CDR2: WNHNN, SYGVQD (reference sequence). J gave up 1 base and V 0 bases, and 1 base lay outside the gene matches. The CDR3 length is 16 residues. CDR3 in amino acids: CASSESLAGVQETQYF. The DNA of the CDR3 is TGCGCCAGCAGTGAGTCACTAGCGGGGGTCCAAGAGACCCAGTACTTC.

The V and J genes are TRBV5-1 and TRBJ1-1; the match to TRBD1 covers 12 bases. CDR1 and CDR2 from the germline V gene are SGHRS and YFSETQ. The length of the CDR3 is 17 residues. The V segment lost 0 bases and the J segment 4 bases; nucleotides outside the gene matches: 7. CDR3 sequence: CASSLGDRGPVVTEAFF. The DNA for the CDR3 is TGCGCCAGCAGCTTGGGGGACAGGGGGCCCGTGGTCACTGAAGCTTTCTTT.

This clone is a singleton in its sample. The gene calls are TRBV11-2 and TRBJ2-1; TRBD2 agrees at 8 bases. The CDR3 totals 17 residues. Germline V gives CDR1 SGHAT, CDR2 FQNNGV. J gave up 0 bases and V 0 bases, and 4 bases lay outside the gene matches. This CDR3 is CASSLDRGGGSYNEQFF. As DNA, the CDR3 is TGTGCCAGCAGCTTAGATCGGGGGGGTGGCTCCTACAATGAGCAGTTCTTC. Combining the CDR3 with reference TRBV11-2 and TRBJ2-1 gives the whole variable domain EAGVAQSPRYKIIEKRQSVAFWCNPISGHATLYWYQQILGQGPKLLIQFQNNGVVDDSQLPKDRFSAERLKGVDSTLKIQPAKLEDSAVYLCASSLDRGGGSYNEQFFGPGTRLTVL.

CDR3 in DNA: TGCGCCAGCAGGGCGCCCGGGGATACGCAGTATTTT. This encodes CASRAPGDTQYF. The chain uses TRBV4-3 and TRBJ2-3; D not certain. V was cut by 6 bases and J by 6 bases, with 10 bases left in between. Germline V lookup: CDR1 LGHNA, CDR2 YSLEER. This CDR3 has 12 amino acids.

This clone was observed a few times. This chain connects TRBV27 to TRBJ1-1, with 8 bases matching TRBD1. V dropped 4 bases and J dropped 11; count of bases not matched to a gene: 6. Germline CDR1 reads MNHEY; CDR2 reads SMNVEV (reference sequence). This CDR3 region has 12 residues. The CDR3 DNA sequence: TGTGCCAGCAGTTCGGACAGGGAACCCGCTTTCTTT. The encoded protein is CASSSDREPAFF.

This clone was seen once. The chain employs TRBV7-3 and TRBJ2-1, with TRBD1 matching 7 bases. With 2 bases clipped from V and 9 bases from J, the junction kept 10 bases outside the gene matches. The length of the CDR3 is 15 residues. Looked up from germline, CDR1 is SGHTA and CDR2 is FQGTGA. The CDR3 nucleotides read TGTGCCAGCAGCTTAGCAGAGGGGGCTCGGAGTGAGCAGTTCTTC. Translating gives CASSLAEGARSEQFF.

The chain uses TRBV3-1 (or the pseudogene TRBV3-2) and TRBJ2-1; 7 positions agree with TRBD2. The CDR3 runs 15 residues. With 4 bases clipped from V and 4 bases from J, the junction kept 7 bases outside the gene matches. Germline V gene data show CDR1 as LGHDT and CDR2 as YNNKEL (reference sequence). CDR3 residues: CASSPLADLYNEQFF. The CDR3 DNA sequence: TGTGCCAGCAGCCCGCTAGCGGACCTATACAATGAGCAGTTCTTC.

The chain has TRBV6-5 and TRBJ2-5; a possible D gene is TRBD2 (6 bases). CDR3 length equals 15 residues. The germline CDR1 and CDR2 sequences are MNHEY and SVGAGI. V was trimmed by 6 bases and J by 2 bases, leaving 16 bases between them. CDR3 coding DNA: TGTGCCAGCAGCCTAACTGGGACTTTTCAAGAGACCCAGTACTTC. It codes for CASSLTGTFQETQYF.

The chain carries TRBV6-6 and TRBJ2-5; 8 bases fit TRBD1. The J segment lost 4 bases and the V segment lost 5 bases, leaving 15 bases of the junction unmatched. The CDR3 length is 17 residues. CDR1 MNHNY and CDR2 SVGAGI come from the germline V gene (reference sequence). The CDR3 nucleotides read TGTGCCAGCAGTCCATCCCCGGGACAGGTATCGTTAGAGACCCAGTACTTC. Encoded protein: CASSPSPGQVSLETQYF.

The rearrangement joins TRBV5-4 to TRBJ1-4, with D unclear. Trimming stripped 3 bases from V and 6 bases from J, with 12 bases between. The CDR3 consists of 14 residues. Germline values: CDR1 SGHNT, CDR2 YYREEE (reference sequence). CDR3 loop: CASSSGIADEKLFF. The CDR3 DNA sequence: TGTGCCAGCAGCTCAGGAATAGCGGATGAAAAACTGTTTTTT.

The chain links TRBV3-1 (or the pseudogene TRBV3-2) to TRBJ1-5; D possibly corresponds to TRBD1 (5 bases). CDR3 size: 15 residues. V lost 0 bases and J 4 bases, leaving 10 bases between the germline ends. The germline gives CDR1 LGHDT, CDR2 YNNKEL (reference sequence). CDR3 sequence reads: CASSQDRASNQPQHF. Written as DNA, the CDR3 is TGTGCCAGCAGCCAAGACAGGGCCTCTAATCAGCCCCAGCATTTT.

J is TRBJ1-5 and V is TRBV12-3 or TRBV12-4; D is uncertain. This CDR3 contains 13 residues. Trimming left V 3 bases short and J 5 bases short, with 8 bases between. The CDR3 DNA sequence: TGTGCCAGCAGTTTCGCGAGAGATCAGCCCCAGCATTTT. It yields the protein CASSFARDQPQHF.

In its sample, this clone was seen many times. The V call is TRBV27, the J call TRBJ1-2, with D maybe TRBD1 (6 bases). CDR3 length: 13 residues. V gave up 4 bases and J gave up 4 bases, with 10 bases separating them. Per germline, CDR1 MNHEY and CDR2 SMNVEV (reference sequence). In DNA, the CDR3 is TGTGCCAGCAGTTCCCAGGGGATCTATGGCTACACCTTC. Translation gives CASSSQGIYGYTF.

The chain joins TRBV6-6 to TRBJ1-5; D unclear. V shed 2 bases and J shed 3 bases, with 11 bases lying between them. The CDR3 sequence is 15 residues long. Per the germline V gene, CDR1 is MNHNY and CDR2 is SVGAGI (reference sequence). The CDR3 sequence: CASSYPAGYNQPQHF. The DNA of the CDR3 is TGTGCCAGCAGTTACCCTGCAGGTTACAATCAGCCCCAGCATTTT.

There are a few counts of this clone. The rearrangement joins TRBV7-8 to TRBJ1-5; weak D call: TRBD1 (6 bases). Germline V gives CDR1 SGHVS, CDR2 FQNEAQ. This CDR3 is 16 amino acids long. V was trimmed by 3 bases and J by 0 bases, leaving 12 bases between them. Written as DNA, the CDR3 is TGTGCCAGCAGCTTCACAGGGTCCTATAGCAATCAGCCCCAGCATTTT. It translates to CASSFTGSYSNQPQHF.

This rearrangement joins TRBV18 to TRBJ1-6, with unresolved D. The CDR3 has 14 residues. Looked up from germline, CDR1 is KGHSH and CDR2 is LQKENI. Trimming left V 2 bases short and J 13 bases short, with 15 bases between. The CDR3, as DNA: TGTGCCAGCTCACCAACCCAGTCCTCGTCCCCCCTCCACTTT. Amino acids: CASSPTQSSSPLHF.

The chain joins TRBV7-9 to TRBJ1-5; the D gene is possibly TRBD1 (6 bases). The germline V gene encodes CDR1 SEHNR and CDR2 FQNEAQ (reference sequence). V lost 4 bases and J 6 bases, leaving 22 bases between the germline ends. The CDR3 consists of 17 residues. CDR3 sequence (DNA): TGTGCCAGCAGCTCATCTACCGGGGGGGCGAGGGGTCAGCCCCAGCATTTT. Its protein is CASSSSTGGARGQPQHF.

The rearrangement uses TRBV7-2 and TRBJ1-1, with D unresolved. Looked up from germline, CDR1 is SGHTA and CDR2 is FQGNSA. The V and J ends lost 7 bases and 4 bases respectively, with 13 bases between them. There are 13 residues in the CDR3. The CDR3 is CASTGGGLTEAFF. The DNA for the CDR3 is TGTGCCAGCACCGGTGGAGGTCTCACTGAAGCTTTCTTT.

V gene TRBV7-9 combines with J gene TRBJ2-7; TRBD1 aligns across 9 bases. This CDR3 is built from 14 residues. V lost 5 bases and J lost 2; bases outside the gene matches: 4. Germline lookup yields CDR1 SEHNR and CDR2 FQNEAQ (reference sequence). CDR3 region: CASSDTGGPYEQYF. The CDR3 DNA sequence: TGTGCCAGCAGCGATACAGGGGGCCCCTACGAGCAGTACTTC.

The chain recombines TRBV3-1 (or the pseudogene TRBV3-2) with TRBJ2-5; 10 nucleotides align to TRBD2. The CDR3 is 17 amino acids. J gave up 5 bases and V 0 bases, and 9 bases lay outside the gene matches. Germline values: CDR1 LGHDT, CDR2 YNNKEL (reference sequence). CDR3 DNA sequence: TGTGCCAGCAGCCAAGATCACAGCGGGAGGGCCGGTGAGACCCAGTACTTC. It encodes CASSQDHSGRAGETQYF.

This sequence joins TRBV5-5 and TRBJ1-1, with D tentatively TRBD1 (5 bases). Looked up from germline, CDR1 is SGHKS and CDR2 is YYEKEE (reference sequence). This CDR3 comprises 13 residues. V lost 1 base and J lost 8, with 12 bases in between. DNA of the CDR3: TGTGCCAGCAGCTTGCAGTCAAGGACAGAAGCTTTCTTT. It translates to CASSLQSRTEAFF. Using reference TRBV5-5 and TRBJ1-1 for the parts outside the CDR3, the full variable domain is DAGVTQSPTHLIKTRGQQVTLRCSPISGHKSVSWYQQVLGQGPQFIFQYYEKEERGRGNFPDRFSARQFPNYSSELNVNALLLGDSALYLCASSLQSRTEAFFGQGTRLTVV.

The V and J genes are TRBV12-3 or TRBV12-4 and TRBJ1-1; D gene unclear. The CDR3 sequence is 12 residues long. The ends were cut back, 6 bases at V and 8 bases at J, with 13 bases in the middle. CDR3 DNA: TGTGCCAGCAGATCGGGATTTGGGGAAGCTTTCTTT. Its translation is CASRSGFGEAFF.

The V and J genes are TRBV10-3 and TRBJ1-3, with D tentatively TRBD1 (5 bases). Trimming cost V 0 bases and J 4 bases, with 16 bases left between them. Germline V lookup: CDR1 ENHRY, CDR2 SYGVKD. CDR3 length: 17 residues. The CDR3 loop is CAISESPPGRAGNTIYF. The CDR3 coding sequence is TGTGCCATCAGTGAGTCGCCTCCAGGGAGGGCGGGAAACACCATATATTTT.